Here is one T cell receptor beta chain with its context. The CDR3 is 15 amino acids. Between the trimmed V and J ends, which lost 5 bases and 4 bases, there was a span of 18 bases. Germline V gene lookup returns CDR1 MNHEY and CDR2 SMNVEV (reference sequence). The sample is drawn from a study of somatic mutations in cytotoxic T cells in rheumatoid arthritis. Whole-study context: Patient blood (about 30 ml EDTA) was collected right after diagnosis, preceding any treatment.

Positive magnetic bead selection, which isolated the CD4+ and CD8+ cells, was followed by a flow cytometry check of purity. Profiling relied on immunoSEQ multiplex PCR, and the TCRdb table lists in-frame clones only, not all of them. This repertoire shows about 3,300 clones, about 83% found once; its top ten account for about 13%. The origin of this receptor is a woman aged 45-60 years with rheumatoid arthritis. This chain connects TRBV27 to TRBJ2-7; weak D call: TRBD1 (5 bases). Sequenced: CD8+ T cells sorted from blood. CDR3 residues: CASSPRVSGLYEQYF. The CDR3, as DNA: TGTGCCAGCAGTCCTCGAGTGTCAGGGTTGTACGAGCAGTACTTC.